The 21 T cell receptor beta chains below were found in one sample sequenced in a study of blood T cell repertoires in acute mononucleosis. Study-wide findings and caveats: GLC-BM selection appeared to involve both TCR alpha and beta chains.

This table comes from immunoSEQ multiplex PCR, and its TCRdb copy is limited to in-frame clones, with some not included. Of over 2,000 clones in the sample, around 63% were seen once. The time point: acute infectious mononucleosis, at clinical presentation within 2 weeks of symptom onset (visit 1). The sample was EBV GLC epitope tetramer+ CD8+ T cells sorted from PBMCs, taken during acute infectious mononucleosis. Subset: CD8 T cells binding tetramer with EBV BMLF1 280-288 peptide (GLC-BM). The source is a woman in her late teens or twenties with infectious mononucleosis caused by EBV.

The genes are TRBV9 and TRBJ1-4; D might be TRBD1 (6 bases). Trimming stripped 4 bases from V and 0 bases from J, with 13 bases between. Looked up from germline, CDR1 is SGDLS and CDR2 is YYNGEE. The CDR3 contains 16 residues. Written as DNA, the CDR3 is TGTGCCAGCAGCATGGGACAAGTTGCAACTAATGAAAAACTGTTTTTT. It is translated as CASSMGQVATNEKLFF. The full variable domain, its missing parts supplied by reference TRBV9 and TRBJ1-4, is DSGVTQTPKHLITATGQRVTLRCSPRSGDLSVYWYQQSLDQGLQFLIQYYNGEERAKGNILERFSAQQFPDLHSELNLSSLELGDSALYFCASSMGQVATNEKLFFGSGTQLSVL.

This clone was detected only a few times. CDR3 amino acids: CASVVGGAEQFF. In nucleotides, the CDR3 is TGTGCCAGCGTAGTTGGGGGGGCTGAGCAGTTCTTC. This sequence joins TRBV9 and TRBJ2-1; weak D call: TRBD2 (7 bases). The germline CDR1 and CDR2 sequences are SGDLS and YYNGEE. The length of the CDR3 is 12 residues. Trimming left V 7 bases short and J 9 bases short, with 14 bases between. The variable domain in full, with the rest retrieved from reference TRBV9 and TRBJ2-1, is DSGVTQTPKHLITATGQRVTLRCSPRSGDLSVYWYQQSLDQGLQFLIQYYNGEERAKGNILERFSAQQFPDLHSELNLSSLELGDSALYFCASVVGGAEQFFGPGTRLTVL.

As to this clone: Since a far larger clone is one base different, this is likely a read error. The chain couples TRBV29-1 to TRBJ2-1; D call uncertain. The V and J ends lost 1 base and 4 bases respectively, with 14 bases between them. Germline CDR1 reads SQVTM; CDR2 reads ANQGSEA. There are 15 residues in the CDR3. In DNA form, the CDR3 reads TGCAGCGTTGAAGGTGCGGTACCAATATACAATGAGCAGTTCTTC. Translation: CSVEGAVPIYNEQFF.

A note on this clone: One base separates it from a far larger clone, so it is likely a read error. This rearrangement joins TRBV29-1 to TRBJ2-1, with D perhaps TRBD2 (6 bases). The V gene lost 1 base and the J gene lost 4 bases, with 14 bases spanning the gap. The CDR3 is 15 amino acids. Germline CDR1 reads SQVTM; CDR2 reads ANQGSEA. In DNA, the CDR3 is TGCAGCGTTGAAGGTGCGGGACCATTATACAATGAGCAGTTCTTC. Translating gives CSVEGAGPLYNEQFF.

In the case of this clone: This likely traces to a read error, being one base from a far larger clone. This chain joins TRBV7-3 and TRBJ2-1; perhaps D is TRBD1 or TRBD2 (6 bases each). Per germline, CDR1 SGHTA and CDR2 FQGTGA. V shed 2 bases and J shed 5 bases, with 10 bases lying between them. The CDR3 has 14 residues. Here the CDR3 reads CASSLGGGNNEQFF. CDR3 in DNA: TGTGCCAGCAGCTTAGGGGGCGGGAACAATGAGCAGTTCTTC.

As DNA, the CDR3 is TGTGCCAGCAGTGAAAGGTCAGCCTGGGAGAGCATAGAAGCTTTCTTT. This codes for CASSERSAWESIEAFF. The V and J genes are TRBV2 and TRBJ1-1; D uncertain. This CDR3 contains 16 residues. Between the trimmed V and J ends, which lost 2 bases and 8 bases, there was a span of 21 bases. CDR1 is SNHLY, CDR2 FYNNEI, per germline.

This clone was found once. This is likely an artifact of a read error, given a far larger clone one base away. The chain recombines TRBV29-1 with TRBJ1-2; 10 nucleotides line up with TRBD1. CDR3 size: 15 residues. Germline V gives CDR1 SQVTM, CDR2 ANQGSEA. V dropped 4 bases and J dropped 6; count of bases not matched to a gene: 11. The CDR3 protein is CSVGDRGHVFNGYTF. The CDR3 coding sequence is TGCAGCGTTGGCGACAGGGGGCACGTTTTTAATGGCTACACCTTC.

The CDR3 spells CASSLTQGPTYEQYF. In DNA form, the CDR3 reads TGTGCCAGCAGCTTAACGCAGGGACCAACCTACGAGCAGTACTTC. V is TRBV7-9 and J is TRBJ2-7; the D call may be TRBD1 or TRBD2 (5 bases each). The V gene lost 2 bases and the J gene lost 2 bases, with 13 bases spanning the gap. The CDR3 spans 15 residues. CDR1 is SEHNR and CDR2 is FQNEAQ in the germline V gene (reference sequence).

This clone was seen a handful of times. One base separates it from a far larger clone, so it is likely a read error. The chain employs TRBV15 and TRBJ2-7, with 12 positions matching TRBD2. The CDR3 sequence is 14 residues long. CDR1 and CDR2 from the germline V gene are LNHNV and YYDKDF (reference sequence). V dropped 4 bases and J dropped 7; count of bases not matched to a gene: 5. CDR3 sequence reads: CATSMTSGRQEQYF. In DNA, the CDR3 is TGTGCCACCAGCATGACTAGCGGGAGACAGGAGCAGTACTTC.

Of note for this clone: A far larger clone is one base from this, pointing to a likely read error. This chain connects TRBV4-1 to TRBJ1-6, with TRBD1 identical over 8 bases. The ends lost 3 bases at V and 14 bases at J; junction bases unmatched: 15. Germline-derived CDR1 and CDR2 are MGHRA and YSYEKL. The CDR3 spans 16 residues. CDR3 nucleotides: TGCGCCAGCAGCCAGATGACAGGGGAGGTCCAATTCACCCTCCACTTT. Its protein product is CASSQMTGEVQFTLHF.

The chain couples TRBV4-2 to TRBJ2-1; 10 bases fit TRBD2. CDR1 and CDR2 from the germline V gene are LGHNA and YNFKEQ. Germline trimming cut 5 bases from V and 10 bases from J; bases unmatched to any gene: 14. This CDR3 contains 16 residues. The chain's CDR3 is CASSKGPAGGPREQFF. CDR3 coding DNA: TGTGCCAGCAGCAAAGGGCCAGCGGGGGGGCCAAGGGAGCAGTTCTTC.

A remark on this clone: This is likely an artifact of a read error, given a far larger clone one base away. The genes are TRBV29-1 and TRBJ2-2; 9 bases match TRBD2. The CDR3 loop spans 14 amino acids. The junction had 5 bases not matched to a gene; V was cut back by 3 bases and J by 6 bases. Germline CDR1 and CDR2: SQVTM and ANQGSEA. The CDR3 DNA is TGCAGCGTTGATAGTCTAGCGGGATCCGGGGAGCTGTTTTTT. This translates into CSVDSLAGSGELFF.

A remark on this clone: This CDR3 is also generated by other DNA sequences in the sample. The chain has TRBV7-2 and TRBJ2-1; D gene unclear. The CDR3 totals 12 residues. V was trimmed by 5 bases and J by 7 bases, leaving 9 bases between them. Germline V gives CDR1 SGHTA, CDR2 FQGNSA. The chain's CDR3 is CASSVVGNEQFF. CDR3 DNA sequence: TGTGCCAGCAGCGTAGTCGGGAATGAGCAGTTCTTC. The variable domain in full, completed from reference TRBV7-2 and TRBJ2-1, reads GAGVSQSPSNKVTEKGKDVELRCDPISGHTALYWYRQSLGQGLEFLIYFQGNSAPDKSGLPSDRFSAERTGGSVSTLTIQRTQQEDSAVYLCASSVVGNEQFFGPGTRLTVL.

The V gene is TRBV27, the J gene TRBJ2-7; 7 nucleotides match TRBD1. Germline V gene lookup returns CDR1 MNHEY and CDR2 SMNVEV (reference sequence). CDR3 length: 15 residues. J lost 2 bases, V lost 6 bases, and 10 bases had no gene match. CDR3 loop: CASSSSPGQTYEQYF. CDR3 DNA sequence: TGTGCCAGCAGCTCGTCTCCGGGACAGACCTACGAGCAGTACTTC.

Remarks on this clone: With only one base between it and a far larger clone, this is likely a read error. The sample has other DNA sequences that encode this CDR3 too. CDR3 in DNA: TGTGCCAGCAGTAATAGCGGGAGAGGCTCAGACACGCAGTATTTT. Its protein product is CASSNSGRGSDTQYF. The chain links TRBV2 to TRBJ2-3, with 9 bases that match TRBD2. The V gene's germline CDR1 is SNHLY and CDR2 FYNNEI. This CDR3 spans 15 amino acids.

The CDR3 protein is CASSVGQLAGGAETQYF. The CDR3 DNA is TGTGCCAGCAGCGTAGGCCAACTAGCGGGGGGAGCTGAGACCCAGTACTTC. The V gene is TRBV9, the J gene TRBJ2-5, with TRBD2 identical over 12 bases. The CDR3 is 17 amino acids. Germline CDR1 is SGDLS and CDR2 is YYNGEE. J was trimmed by 5 bases and V by 0 bases; bases with no gene match: 8. The full variable domain, rest sourced from reference TRBV9 and TRBJ2-5, is DSGVTQTPKHLITATGQRVTLRCSPRSGDLSVYWYQQSLDQGLQFLIQYYNGEERAKGNILERFSAQQFPDLHSELNLSSLELGDSALYFCASSVGQLAGGAETQYFGPGTRLLVL.

This clone was seen repeatedly, ten times or more. The CDR3 DNA sequence: TGTGCCAGCAGCCATATCACCGGGAGCATCTACGAGCAGTACTTC. Protein sequence: CASSHITGSIYEQYF. The V and J genes are TRBV11-2 and TRBJ2-7; the D gene is possibly TRBD2 (6 bases). Trimming left V 5 bases short and J 3 bases short, with 17 bases between. CDR3 length: 15 residues. Germline CDR1 reads SGHAT; CDR2 reads FQNNGV.

The chain links TRBV27 to TRBJ2-7; D may be TRBD1 or TRBD2 (5 bases each). The CDR3 spans 14 residues. V was shortened by 4 bases and J by 6 bases, with 16 bases between the two germline ends. Per germline, CDR1 MNHEY and CDR2 SMNVEV (reference sequence). CDR3: CASSYAGTATEQYF. CDR3 bases: TGTGCCAGCAGTTACGCCGGGACGGCAACCGAGCAGTACTTC.

With respect to this clone: The junction differs from germline at one of its ends, possibly a read error. The V and J genes are TRBV29-1 and TRBJ1-4; 10 nucleotides align to TRBD1. The CDR3 totals 14 residues. The germline V gene has CDR1 SQVTM and CDR2 ANQGSEA. CDR3 DNA sequence: TGCTGCGTTGGGACAGGGGTAAATAATGAAAAACTGTTTTTT. It is translated as CCVGTGVNNEKLFF. The entire variable domain, with the rest obtained from reference TRBV29-1 and TRBJ1-4, is as follows: SAVISQKPSRDICQRGTSLTIQCQVDSQVTMMFWYRQQPGQSLTLIATANQGSEATYESGFVIDKFPISRPNLTFSTLTVSNMSPEDSSIYLCCVGTGVNNEKLFFGSGTQLSVL.

The chain carries TRBV14 and TRBJ2-5, with 7 positions matching TRBD2. The CDR3 length is 13 residues. V lost 4 bases to trimming and J lost 8 bases; unmatched junction nucleotides: 7. Germline V gene lookup returns CDR1 SGHDN and CDR2 FVKESK. This chain's CDR3 is CASSPPPGGTQYF. For the CDR3, the DNA is TGTGCCAGCAGCCCGCCGCCGGGGGGTACCCAGTACTTC.

The chain carries TRBV29-1 and TRBJ1-4; D perhaps matches TRBD1 (5 bases). Germline values: CDR1 SQVTM, CDR2 ANQGSEA. This CDR3 is 13 amino acids long. The V gene lost 6 bases and the J gene lost 1 base, with 9 bases spanning the gap. Written as DNA, the CDR3 is TGCAGCGTGGACGGGGGAACTAATGAAAAACTGTTTTTT. It yields the protein CSVDGGTNEKLFF. Complete variable domain (other parts from reference TRBV29-1 and TRBJ1-4): SAVISQKPSRDICQRGTSLTIQCQVDSQVTMMFWYRQQPGQSLTLIATANQGSEATYESGFVIDKFPISRPNLTFSTLTVSNMSPEDSSIYLCSVDGGTNEKLFFGSGTQLSVL.